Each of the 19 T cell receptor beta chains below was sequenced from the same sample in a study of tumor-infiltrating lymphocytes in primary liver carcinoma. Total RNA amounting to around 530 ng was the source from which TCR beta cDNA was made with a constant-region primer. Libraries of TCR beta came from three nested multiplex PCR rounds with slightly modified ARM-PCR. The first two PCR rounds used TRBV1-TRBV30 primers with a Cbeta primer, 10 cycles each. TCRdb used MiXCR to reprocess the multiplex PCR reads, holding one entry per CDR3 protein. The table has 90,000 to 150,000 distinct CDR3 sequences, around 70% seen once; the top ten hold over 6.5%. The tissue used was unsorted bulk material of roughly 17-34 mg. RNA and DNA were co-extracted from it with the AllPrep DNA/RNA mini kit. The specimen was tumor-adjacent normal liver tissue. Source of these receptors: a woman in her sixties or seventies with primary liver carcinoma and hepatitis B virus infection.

CDR3: CASSGTEQGHINEQFF. The CDR3 DNA reads as TGCGCCAGCAGCGGGACAGAACAGGGGCACATCAATGAGCAGTTCTTC. V and J are TRBV5-1 and TRBJ2-1, with 7 bases identical to TRBD1. The CDR3 is 16 residues long. The germline gives CDR1 SGHRS, CDR2 YFSETQ. J lost 6 bases, V lost 4 bases, and 13 bases had no gene match.

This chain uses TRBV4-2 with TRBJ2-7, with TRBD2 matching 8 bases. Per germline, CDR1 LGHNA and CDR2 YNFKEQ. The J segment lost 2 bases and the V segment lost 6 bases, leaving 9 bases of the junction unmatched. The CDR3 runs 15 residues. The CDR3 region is CASRHVTGGAYEQYF. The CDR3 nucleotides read TGTGCCAGCAGGCACGTCACGGGAGGGGCCTACGAGCAGTACTTC.

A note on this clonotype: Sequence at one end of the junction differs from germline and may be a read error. The CDR3, as DNA: TGCGCCAGCAGTGGGAGCGGGACTGGGGCTGGCACAGAAACGCAGTATTTT. Encoded protein: CASSGSGTGAGTETQYF. The chain joins TRBV10-2 to TRBJ2-3; TRBD2 matches 7 bases. The CDR3 runs to 17 residues. CDR1 and CDR2 from the germline V gene are WSHSY and SAAADI.

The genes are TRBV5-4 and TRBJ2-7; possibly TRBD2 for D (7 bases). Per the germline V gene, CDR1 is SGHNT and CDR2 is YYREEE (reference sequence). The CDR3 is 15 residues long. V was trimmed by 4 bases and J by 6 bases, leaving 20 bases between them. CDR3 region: CASSRYGGGVCEQYF. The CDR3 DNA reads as TGTGCCAGCAGCCGTTACGGAGGGGGGGTGTGCGAGCAGTACTTC. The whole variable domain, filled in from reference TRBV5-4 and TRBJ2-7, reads ETGVTQSPTHLIKTRGQQVTLRCSSQSGHNTVSWYQQALGQGPQFIFQYYREEENGRGNFPPRFSGLQFPNYSSELNVNALELDDSALYLCASSRYGGGVCEQYFGPGTRLTVT.

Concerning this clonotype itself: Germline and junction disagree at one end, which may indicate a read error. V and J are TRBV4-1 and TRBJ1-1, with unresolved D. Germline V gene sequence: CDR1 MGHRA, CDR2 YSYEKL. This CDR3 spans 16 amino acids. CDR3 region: CASSLSSGMSSIEVFF. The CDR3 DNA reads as TGCGCCAGCAGCCTTTCATCAGGTATGTCGAGCATTGAAGTTTTCTTT.

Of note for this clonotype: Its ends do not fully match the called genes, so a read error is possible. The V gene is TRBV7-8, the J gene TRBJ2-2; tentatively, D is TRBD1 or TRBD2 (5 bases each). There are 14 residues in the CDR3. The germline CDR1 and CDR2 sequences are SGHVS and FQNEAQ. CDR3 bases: TGTGCCAGCAGCTATCACGGGACGGCTGGGGACCTGTTTTTT. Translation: CASSYHGTAGDLFF.

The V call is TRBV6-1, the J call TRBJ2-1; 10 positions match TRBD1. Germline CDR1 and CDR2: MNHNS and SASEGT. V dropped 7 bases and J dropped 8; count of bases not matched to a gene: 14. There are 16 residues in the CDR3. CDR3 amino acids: CASTAWTGGLGDEQFF. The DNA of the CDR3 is TGTGCCAGCACCGCCTGGACAGGGGGACTCGGCGATGAGCAGTTCTTC.

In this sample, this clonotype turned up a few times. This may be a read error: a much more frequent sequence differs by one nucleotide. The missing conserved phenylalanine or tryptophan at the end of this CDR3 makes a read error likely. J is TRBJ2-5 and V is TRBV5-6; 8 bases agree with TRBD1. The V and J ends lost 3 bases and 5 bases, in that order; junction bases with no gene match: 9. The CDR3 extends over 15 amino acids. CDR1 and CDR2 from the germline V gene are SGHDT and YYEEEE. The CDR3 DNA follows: TGTGCCAGCAGCTCGGGGCGACAGGGGCTGGAGACCCAGTACTTA. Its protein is CASSSGRQGLETQYL.

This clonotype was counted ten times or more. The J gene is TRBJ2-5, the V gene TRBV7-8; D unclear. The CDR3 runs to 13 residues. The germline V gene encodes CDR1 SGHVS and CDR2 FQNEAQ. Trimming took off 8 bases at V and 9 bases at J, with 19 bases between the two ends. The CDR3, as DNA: TGTGCCAGCTCCCCTTTCAATCTTGGGCCCCAGTACTTC. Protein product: CASSPFNLGPQYF.

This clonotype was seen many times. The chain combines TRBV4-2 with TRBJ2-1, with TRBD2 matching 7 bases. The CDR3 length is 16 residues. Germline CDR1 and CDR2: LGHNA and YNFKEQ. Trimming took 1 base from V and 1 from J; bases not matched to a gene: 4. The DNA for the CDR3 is TGTGCCAGCAGCCAAGCAGGCGGGAGTTCCTACAATGAGCAGTTCTTC. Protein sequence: CASSQAGGSSYNEQFF.

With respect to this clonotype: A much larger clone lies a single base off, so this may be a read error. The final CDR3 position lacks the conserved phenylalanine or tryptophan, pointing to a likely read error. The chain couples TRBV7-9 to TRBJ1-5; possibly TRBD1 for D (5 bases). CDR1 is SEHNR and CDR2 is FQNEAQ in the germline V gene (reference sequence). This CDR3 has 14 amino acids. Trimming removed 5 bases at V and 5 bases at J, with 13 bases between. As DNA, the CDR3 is TGTGCCAGCAGCCCCCCCGGGGGGGATCAGCCCCAGCATTTA. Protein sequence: CASSPPGGDQPQHL.

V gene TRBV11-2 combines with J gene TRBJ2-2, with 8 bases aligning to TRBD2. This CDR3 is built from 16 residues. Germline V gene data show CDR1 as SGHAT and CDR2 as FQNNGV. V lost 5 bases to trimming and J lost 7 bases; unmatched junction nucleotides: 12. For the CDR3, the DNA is TGTGCCAGCAGCGCCCCGGGACTAGAGAGCATCGGGGAGCTGTTTTTT. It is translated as CASSAPGLESIGELFF.

This CDR3 reads CSVFADRLGYGYTF. The CDR3 DNA sequence: TGCAGCGTTTTTGCAGATCGTCTCGGCTATGGCTACACCTTC. This sequence joins TRBV29-1 and TRBJ1-2; no clear D. This CDR3 has 14 residues. V was shortened by 5 bases and J by 4 bases, with 17 bases between the two germline ends. Germline CDR1 reads SQVTM; CDR2 reads ANQGSEA.

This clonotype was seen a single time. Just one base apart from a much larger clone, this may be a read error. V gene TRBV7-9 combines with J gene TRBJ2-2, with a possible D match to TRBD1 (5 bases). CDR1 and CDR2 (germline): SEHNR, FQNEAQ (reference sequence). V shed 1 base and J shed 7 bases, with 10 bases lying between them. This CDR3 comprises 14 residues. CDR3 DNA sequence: TGTGCCAGCAGCTTAGGACTGGACATCGGGGAGCTGTTTTTT. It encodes CASSLGLDIGELFF.

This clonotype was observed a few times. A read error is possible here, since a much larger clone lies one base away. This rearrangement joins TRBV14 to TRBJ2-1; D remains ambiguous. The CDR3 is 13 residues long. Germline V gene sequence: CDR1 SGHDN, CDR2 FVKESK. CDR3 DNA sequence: TGTGCCAGCAGCCCCGATAGAATGTTTGAGCACTTCTTC. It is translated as CASSPDRMFEHFF.

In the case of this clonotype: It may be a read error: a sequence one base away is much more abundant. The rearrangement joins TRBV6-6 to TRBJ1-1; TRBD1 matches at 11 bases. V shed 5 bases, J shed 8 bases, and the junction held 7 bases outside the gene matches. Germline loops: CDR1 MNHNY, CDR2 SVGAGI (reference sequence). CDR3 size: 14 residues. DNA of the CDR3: TGTGCCAGCAGTCTCGGGACAGGGGGGCCCGAAGCTTTCTTT. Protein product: CASSLGTGGPEAFF.

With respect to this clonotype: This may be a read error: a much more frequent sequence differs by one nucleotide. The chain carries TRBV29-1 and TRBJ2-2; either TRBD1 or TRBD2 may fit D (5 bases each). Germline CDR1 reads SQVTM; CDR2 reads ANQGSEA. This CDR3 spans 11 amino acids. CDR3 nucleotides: TGCAGCGCCAGGGAATCCGGGGAGCTGGTTTTT. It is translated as CSARESGELVF.

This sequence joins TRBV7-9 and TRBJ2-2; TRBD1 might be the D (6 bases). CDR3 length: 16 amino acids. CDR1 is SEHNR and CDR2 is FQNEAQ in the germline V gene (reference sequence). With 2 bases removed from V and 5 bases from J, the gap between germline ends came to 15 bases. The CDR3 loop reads CASSLRTVAGTGELFF. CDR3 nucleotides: TGTGCCAGCAGCTTAAGGACAGTGGCCGGGACCGGGGAGCTGTTTTTT.

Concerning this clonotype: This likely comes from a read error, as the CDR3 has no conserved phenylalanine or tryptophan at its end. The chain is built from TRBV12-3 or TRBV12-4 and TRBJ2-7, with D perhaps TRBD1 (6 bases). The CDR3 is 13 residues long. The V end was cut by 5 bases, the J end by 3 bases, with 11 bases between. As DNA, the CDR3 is TGTGCCAGCAGTAAGACGGACAGCTACGAGCAGTACTCC. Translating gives CASSKTDSYEQYS.